Listed here are 5 T cell receptor beta chains from one sample, sequenced in a study of blood T cell repertoires in COVID-19. Only in-frame clones appear in the TCRdb table, and some are missing; sequencing was by immunoSEQ multiplex PCR. The sample shows hundreds of thousands of clones, about 82% of them seen only once. Sequencing was performed on PBMCs or T cells enriched from blood (not recorded which). The source is a woman in her 50s who had recovered from COVID-19.

The V call is TRBV7-2, the J call TRBJ2-3; 7 bases fit TRBD2. CDR1 and CDR2 (germline): SGHTA, FQGNSA. Losses at the gene ends were 1 base for V and 2 bases for J; bases not matched to a gene: 3. This CDR3 contains 15 residues. The chain's CDR3 is CASSLDGTNTDTQYF. CDR3 coding DNA: TGTGCCAGCAGCTTAGACGGGACTAACACAGATACGCAGTATTTT.

The rearrangement joins TRBV7-9 to TRBJ1-2, with a weak D call TRBD1 (6 bases). V was shortened by 5 bases and J by 3 bases, with 16 bases between the two germline ends. The CDR3 sequence is 15 residues long. Germline V lookup: CDR1 SEHNR, CDR2 FQNEAQ (reference sequence). CDR3: CASSPRQDTHYGYTF. The CDR3 coding sequence is TGTGCCAGCAGCCCCCGACAGGACACGCACTATGGCTACACCTTC.

This chain joins TRBV5-1 and TRBJ2-4, with a tentative D call TRBD2 (5 bases). Germline assignment: CDR1 SGHRS and CDR2 YFSETQ. The CDR3 contains 11 residues. The ends were cut back, 5 bases at V and 7 bases at J, with 7 bases in the middle. CDR3 residues: CASRRDNIQYF. The CDR3 DNA follows: TGCGCCAGCAGACGGGATAACATTCAGTACTTC.

This clone was seen a handful of times. The CDR3: CSVAQAGYEQYF. The DNA of the CDR3 is TGCAGCGTGGCTCAAGCGGGTTACGAGCAGTACTTC. V gene TRBV29-1 combines with J gene TRBJ2-7; tentative D call: TRBD2 (6 bases). The CDR3 covers 12 residues. Germline values: CDR1 SQVTM, CDR2 ANQGSEA. Trimming removed 6 bases from V and 4 bases from J, with 13 bases in between.

The V gene is TRBV29-1, the J gene TRBJ1-1; 8 bases agree with TRBD1. Per germline, CDR1 SQVTM and CDR2 ANQGSEA. The length of the CDR3 is 13 residues. The junction had 4 bases not matched to a gene; V was cut back by 7 bases and J by 0 bases. In DNA, the CDR3 is TGCAGCGCCCAGACAGGGGTGAACACTGAAGCTTTCTTT. Translated: CSAQTGVNTEAFF.